This is a list of T cell receptor beta chains from one sample in a study of STAT5B mutations in CD4+ large granular lymphocyte leukemia. Sequenced by immunoSEQ multiplex PCR; TCRdb stores in-frame clones only, minus some. The sample includes roughly 21,000 clones, more than 65% of them seen just once. The sample consisted of CD4+ T cells from blood buffy coats. Receptors originate from a human donor in good health. CDR3s include the opening cysteine and the closing phenylalanine or tryptophan. D genes are given only for firm matches. Clone size is shown for a subset of rows, as once, few, many or a class of expanded clone.

abundance	v_gene	j_gene	d_gene	len	CDR3nt	CDR3aa
NA	TRBV11-3	TRBJ2-1	NA	14	TGTGCCAGCAGTTCGGGACGAACCTACAATGAGCAGTTCTTC	CASSSGRTYNEQFF
once	TRBV2	TRBJ2-3	TRBD2	20	TGTGCCAGCAGTGAAGAGGCGAGGGGGCTAGCGGGAGGACCAACAGATACGCAGTATTTT	CASSEEARGLAGGPTDTQYF
NA	TRBV7-5	TRBJ2-7	NA	17	TGTGCCAGAAGCTTCCGATTGACAGGGCCAAGCCCCTACGAGCAGTACTTC	CARSFRLTGPSPYEQYF
NA	TRBV6-1	TRBJ2-1	NA	15	TGTGCCAGCAGTGAGGAAACAACCCCGTACAATGAGCAGTTCTTC	CASSEETTPYNEQFF
NA	TRBV7-9	TRBJ2-3	TRBD2	16	TGTGCCAGCAGCTTAACGGCTAGCGGGTACTCAGATACGCAGTATTTT	CASSLTASGYSDTQYF
few	TRBV5-1	TRBJ1-1	NA	15	TGCGCCAGCAGCTTGGGATACGGGACGAACACTGAAGCTTTCTTT	CASSLGYGTNTEAFF
NA	TRBV6-6	TRBJ2-5	NA	12	TGTGCCAGCACTCGGCGCCAAGAGACCCAGTACTTC	CASTRRQETQYF
NA	TRBV2	TRBJ2-5	NA	12	TGTGCCGGCCTGGGGGAAGGAGAGACCCAGTACTTC	CAGLGEGETQYF
NA	TRBV28	TRBJ2-5	TRBD2	16	TGTGCCAGCAGCGGGGGGGGGAAAAGGGGTCATAAGACCCAGTACTTC	CASSGGGKRGHKTQYF
NA	TRBV18	TRBJ1-1	NA	14	TGTGCCAGCTCACCACCGGGGTTAGGGACTGAAGCTTTCTTT	CASSPPGLGTEAFF
NA	TRBV19	TRBJ1-2	NA	16	TGTGCCAGTAGTATAGATCCGGGAATGTCGGGGGGCGACTACACCTTC	CASSIDPGMSGGDYTF
NA	TRBV7-2	TRBJ2-1	NA	15	TGTGCCAGCAGCCCCCGGACCTTTCCCGGCGATGAGCAGTTCTTC	CASSPRTFPGDEQFF
NA	TRBV5-1	TRBJ2-2	TRBD2	16	TGCGCCAGCAGCTGGACTCTAGCGGGGGGCACCGGGGAGCTGTTTTTT	CASSWTLAGGTGELFF
NA	TRBV4-3	TRBJ1-2	NA	15	TGCGCCAGCAGCCAAGATAGGCAGGGCAGCTATGGCTACACCTTC	CASSQDRQGSYGYTF
NA	TRBV5-6	TRBJ2-5	TRBD2	15	TGTGCCAGCAGCTCCGTTAGCGGGGGGAAAGAGACCCAGTACTTC	CASSSVSGGKETQYF
NA	TRBV2	TRBJ2-3	TRBD2	13	TGTGCCAGCGGGGGGGACTTCACAGATACGCAGTATTTT	CASGGDFTDTQYF
NA	TRBV5-1	TRBJ1-2	NA	16	TGCGCCAGCAGCTTGGCAGGACAAACTTTCCTTTATGGCTACACCTTC	CASSLAGQTFLYGYTF
NA	TRBV5-6	TRBJ1-1	NA	12	TGTGCCAGCAGCTTGGACCGGGACGGAGCTTTCTTT	CASSLDRDGAFF
few	TRBV19	TRBJ1-6	NA	14	TGTGCCACCGGACTAAGGCGTGGGAATTCGCCCCTCCACTTT	CATGLRRGNSPLHF
NA	TRBV7-2	TRBJ2-3	TRBD1	14	TGTGCCAGCAGCCTAGGTTGGACAGGAGATACGCAGTATTTT	CASSLGWTGDTQYF
NA	TRBV5-6	TRBJ1-6	NA	16	TGTGCCAGCAGCTCGGGCAGAAGCTCCTATAATTCACCCCTCCACTTT	CASSSGRSSYNSPLHF
NA	TRBV9	TRBJ2-5	NA	15	TGTGCCAGCAGCGGCTCCTCCGGGACACAGGAGACCCAGTACTTC	CASSGSSGTQETQYF
NA	TRBV5-8	TRBJ2-5	TRBD1	15	TGTGCCAGCAGCTTGAGGGGGCGAACCCAAGAGACCCAGTACTTC	CASSLRGRTQETQYF
NA	TRBV28	TRBJ2-3	NA	15	TGTGCCAGCTCCCGTGGGGGGACCCTCACAGATACGCAGTATTTT	CASSRGGTLTDTQYF